This is a list of T cell receptor beta chains from one sample in a study of shared clonotypes between healthy human individuals. TCRdb's table, derived via immunoSEQ multiplex PCR, lists solely in-frame clones and lacks some. The table has 650,000 to 800,000 clones, roughly 94% seen once. The sequencing input was naive CD8+ T cells sorted from blood. These TCRs come from a man between 25 and 39 years old in good health. Both conserved end residues are part of each CDR3. The D gene is left open where the match is weak. Part of the rows lack a size; the others show once, few, many or a class for expanded clones.

D gene: TRBD1; J gene: TRBJ2-2; V gene: TRBV11-2; clone size: -; CDR3 DNA: TGTGCCAGCAGCGCGGGGAGGGACAGGGCGGACACCGGGGAGCTGTTTTTT; CDR3 protein: CASSAGRDRADTGELFF
D gene: -; J gene: TRBJ2-7; V gene: TRBV14; clone size: -; CDR3 DNA: TGTGCCAGCAGCCTCAAAGGAACGGAGCAGTACTTC; CDR3 protein: CASSLKGTEQYF
D gene: -; J gene: TRBJ2-7; V gene: TRBV2; clone size: -; CDR3 DNA: TGTGCCAGCATGTTGGAGCTTCTTTACGAGCAGTACTTC; CDR3 protein: CASMLELLYEQYF
D gene: TRBD1; J gene: TRBJ1-2; V gene: TRBV19; clone size: -; CDR3 DNA: TGTACCAGTAGTCCGCGTTATAGGGGGCTCTACACCTTC; CDR3 protein: CTSSPRYRGLYTF
D gene: TRBD2; J gene: TRBJ2-7; V gene: TRBV7-6; clone size: -; CDR3 DNA: TGTGCCAGCAGCTTAGTACCGGGAGGGCTGAGCGAGCAGTACTTC; CDR3 protein: CASSLVPGGLSEQYF
D gene: -; J gene: TRBJ2-7; V gene: TRBV27; clone size: -; CDR3 DNA: TGTGCCAGCAGTTTAAAAGCCGAGGAATACGAGCAGTACTTC; CDR3 protein: CASSLKAEEYEQYF
D gene: TRBD1; J gene: TRBJ2-7; V gene: TRBV19; clone size: -; CDR3 DNA: TGTGCCAGTAGTCCAACCTCCGGGACAGTGACCTACGAGCAGTACTTC; CDR3 protein: CASSPTSGTVTYEQYF
D gene: TRBD1; J gene: TRBJ2-5; V gene: TRBV7-8; clone size: -; CDR3 DNA: TGTGCCAGCAGCTTAGTTGGTCGGGACAGGGGACCCCAGTACTTC; CDR3 protein: CASSLVGRDRGPQYF
D gene: -; J gene: TRBJ2-5; V gene: TRBV10-3; clone size: -; CDR3 DNA: TGTGCCGGTGGGGGGGCTGGCGGGAGCGGAGAGACCCAGTACTTC; CDR3 protein: CAGGGAGGSGETQYF
D gene: -; J gene: TRBJ1-5; V gene: TRBV4-1; clone size: -; CDR3 DNA: TGCGCCAGCAGCCAAGAACGGGGGTTGGGCAATCAGCCCCAGCATTTT; CDR3 protein: CASSQERGLGNQPQHF
D gene: -; J gene: TRBJ2-5; V gene: TRBV7-9; clone size: few; CDR3 DNA: TGTGCCAGCAGCTTAGGGGTAGAGACCCAGTACTTC; CDR3 protein: CASSLGVETQYF
D gene: TRBD1; J gene: TRBJ2-7; V gene: TRBV9; clone size: -; CDR3 DNA: TGTGCCAGCAGCGCCGGGACAGGGTCGTCCTACGAGCAGTACTTC; CDR3 protein: CASSAGTGSSYEQYF
D gene: -; J gene: TRBJ1-4; V gene: TRBV9; clone size: -; CDR3 DNA: TGTGCCAGCAGCGAGAGGGGGGGATTGGAAAAACTGTTTTTT; CDR3 protein: CASSERGGLEKLFF
D gene: TRBD2; J gene: TRBJ2-3; V gene: TRBV7-9; clone size: -; CDR3 DNA: TGTGCCAGCAGCTTAGGAGTAGCGGGGACAGATACGCAGTATTTT; CDR3 protein: CASSLGVAGTDTQYF
D gene: -; J gene: TRBJ2-7; V gene: TRBV10-2; clone size: -; CDR3 DNA: TGCGCCAGCAGTGAGTACTCCTACGAGCAGTACTTC; CDR3 protein: CASSEYSYEQYF
D gene: TRBD1; J gene: TRBJ1-2; V gene: TRBV5-6; clone size: once; CDR3 DNA: TGTGCCAGCAACCCCGGACAGGGAAGCTCTGGCTACACCTTC; CDR3 protein: CASNPGQGSSGYTF
D gene: TRBD1; J gene: TRBJ1-5; V gene: TRBV7-9; clone size: -; CDR3 DNA: TGTGCCAGCAGCCGGGACGGGACAGGGGATCAGCCCCAGCATTTT; CDR3 protein: CASSRDGTGDQPQHF
D gene: TRBD2; J gene: TRBJ2-5; V gene: TRBV7-2; clone size: -; CDR3 DNA: TGTGCCAGCAGCCAATACTCGAGCGGGGAAGAGACCCAGTACTTC; CDR3 protein: CASSQYSSGEETQYF
D gene: -; J gene: TRBJ2-7; V gene: TRBV14; clone size: -; CDR3 DNA: TGTGCCAGCAGCCTAAGGGGTGTGCGGGCCTACGAGCAGTACTTC; CDR3 protein: CASSLRGVRAYEQYF
D gene: -; J gene: TRBJ1-1; V gene: TRBV9; clone size: -; CDR3 DNA: TGTGCCAGCAACCCGTCTGGGGCAAATACTGAAGCTTTCTTT; CDR3 protein: CASNPSGANTEAFF
D gene: TRBD1; J gene: TRBJ2-7; V gene: TRBV9; clone size: -; CDR3 DNA: TGTGCCAGCAGCGGGGGACAGGGTTTATACGACGAGCAGTACTTC; CDR3 protein: CASSGGQGLYDEQYF
D gene: -; J gene: TRBJ2-5; V gene: TRBV2; clone size: -; CDR3 DNA: TGTGCCAGCAGTGAAGTTGGGGGTCCGGAAGAGACCCAGTACTTC; CDR3 protein: CASSEVGGPEETQYF
D gene: -; J gene: TRBJ2-7; V gene: TRBV5-1; clone size: -; CDR3 DNA: TGCGCCAGCAGCTCCCGGGTGACGACTTTGAGGGAGCAGTACTTC; CDR3 protein: CASSSRVTTLREQYF
D gene: -; J gene: TRBJ1-4; V gene: TRBV4-1; clone size: -; CDR3 DNA: TGCGCCGTGGGTGAGGGGCTTGGGGAAAAACTGTTTTTT; CDR3 protein: CAVGEGLGEKLFF
D gene: TRBD1; J gene: TRBJ1-5; V gene: TRBV2; clone size: once; CDR3 DNA: TGTGCCAGCAGTCCGGGACAGGGGCGTAATCAGCCCCAGCATTTT; CDR3 protein: CASSPGQGRNQPQHF